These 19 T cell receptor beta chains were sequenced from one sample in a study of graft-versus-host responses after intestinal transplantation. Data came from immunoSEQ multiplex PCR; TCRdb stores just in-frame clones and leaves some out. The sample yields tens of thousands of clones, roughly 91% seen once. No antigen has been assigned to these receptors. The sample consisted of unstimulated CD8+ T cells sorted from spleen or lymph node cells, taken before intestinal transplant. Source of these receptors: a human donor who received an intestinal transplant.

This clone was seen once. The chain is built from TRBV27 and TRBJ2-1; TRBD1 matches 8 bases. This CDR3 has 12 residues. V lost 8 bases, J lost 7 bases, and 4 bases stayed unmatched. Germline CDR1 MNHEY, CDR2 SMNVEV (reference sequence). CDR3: CASGTGVNEQFF. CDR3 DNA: TGTGCCAGCGGGACAGGTGTGAATGAGCAGTTCTTC.

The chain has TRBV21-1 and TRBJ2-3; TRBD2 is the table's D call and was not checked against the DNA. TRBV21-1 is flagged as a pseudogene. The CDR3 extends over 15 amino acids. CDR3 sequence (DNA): TGTGCCAGCAGCAAAGCGGCGGCGGAGTATGATACGCAGTATTTT. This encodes CASSKAAAEYDTQYF.

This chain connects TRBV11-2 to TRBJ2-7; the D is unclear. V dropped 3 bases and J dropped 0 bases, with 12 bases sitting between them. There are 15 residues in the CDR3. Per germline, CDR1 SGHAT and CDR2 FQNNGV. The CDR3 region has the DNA TGTGCCAGCAGCTTCGAGTATTCGAGCTCCTACGAGCAGTACTTC. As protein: CASSFEYSSSYEQYF. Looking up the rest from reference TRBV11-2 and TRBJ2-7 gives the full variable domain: EAGVAQSPRYKIIEKRQSVAFWCNPISGHATLYWYQQILGQGPKLLIQFQNNGVVDDSQLPKDRFSAERLKGVDSTLKIQPAKLEDSAVYLCASSFEYSSSYEQYFGPGTRLTVT.

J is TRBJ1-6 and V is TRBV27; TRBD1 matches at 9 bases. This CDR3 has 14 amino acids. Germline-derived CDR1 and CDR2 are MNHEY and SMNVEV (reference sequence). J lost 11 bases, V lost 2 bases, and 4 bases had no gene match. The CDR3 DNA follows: TGTGCCAGCAGTTTAGGACAGGGGTCGACACCCCTCCACTTT. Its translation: CASSLGQGSTPLHF.

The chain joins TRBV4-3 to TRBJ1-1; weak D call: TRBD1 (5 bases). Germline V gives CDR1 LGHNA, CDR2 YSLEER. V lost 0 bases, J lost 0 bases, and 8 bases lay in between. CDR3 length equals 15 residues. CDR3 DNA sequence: TGCGCCAGCAGCCAAGACGCAGGGATGAACACTGAAGCTTTCTTT. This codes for CASSQDAGMNTEAFF.

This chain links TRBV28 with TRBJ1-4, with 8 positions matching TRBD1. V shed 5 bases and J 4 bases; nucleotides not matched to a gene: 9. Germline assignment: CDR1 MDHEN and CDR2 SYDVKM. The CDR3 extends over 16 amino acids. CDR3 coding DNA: TGTGCCAGCAGTCCAAGGGACAGGTGGGGTAATGAAAAACTGTTTTTT. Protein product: CASSPRDRWGNEKLFF.

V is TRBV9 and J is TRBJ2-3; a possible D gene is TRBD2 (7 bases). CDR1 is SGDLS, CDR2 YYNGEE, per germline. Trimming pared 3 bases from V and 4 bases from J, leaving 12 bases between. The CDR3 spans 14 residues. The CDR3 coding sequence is TGTGCCAGCAGCGGGGGGGGGCCATCAGATACGCAGTATTTT. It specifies CASSGGGPSDTQYF.

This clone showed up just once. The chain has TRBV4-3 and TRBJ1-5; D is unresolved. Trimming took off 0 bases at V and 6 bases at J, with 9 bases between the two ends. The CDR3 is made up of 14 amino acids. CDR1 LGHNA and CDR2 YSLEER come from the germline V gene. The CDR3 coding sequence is TGCGCCAGCAGCCAAGATCTCGGGATTCAGCCCCAGCATTTT. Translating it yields CASSQDLGIQPQHF.

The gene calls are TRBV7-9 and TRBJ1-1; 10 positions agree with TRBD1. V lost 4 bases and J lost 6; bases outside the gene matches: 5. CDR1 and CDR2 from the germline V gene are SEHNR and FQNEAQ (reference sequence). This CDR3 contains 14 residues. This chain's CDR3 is CASSSPGQGPEAFF. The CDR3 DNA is TGTGCCAGCAGCTCCCCGGGACAGGGGCCTGAAGCTTTCTTT.

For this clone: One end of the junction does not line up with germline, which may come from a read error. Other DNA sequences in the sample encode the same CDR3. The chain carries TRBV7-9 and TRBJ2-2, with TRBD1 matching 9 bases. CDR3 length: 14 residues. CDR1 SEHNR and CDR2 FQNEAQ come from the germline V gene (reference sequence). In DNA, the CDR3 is TGTGCCAGCAGCCACAGGGGGCCGAACGGGGAACTGTTTTTT. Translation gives CASSHRGPNGELFF.

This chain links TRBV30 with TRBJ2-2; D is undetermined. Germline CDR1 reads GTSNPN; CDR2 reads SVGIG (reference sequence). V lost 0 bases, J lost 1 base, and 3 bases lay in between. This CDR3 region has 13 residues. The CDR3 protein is CAWSVQNTGELFF. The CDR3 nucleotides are TGTGCCTGGAGTGTACAGAACACCGGGGAGCTGTTTTTT.

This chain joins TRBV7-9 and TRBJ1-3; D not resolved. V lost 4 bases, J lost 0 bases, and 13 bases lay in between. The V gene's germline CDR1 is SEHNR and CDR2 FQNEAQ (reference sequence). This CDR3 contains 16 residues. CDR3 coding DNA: TGTGCCAGCAGCTCTCCGACTGCTTACTCTGGAAACACCATATATTTT. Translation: CASSSPTAYSGNTIYF.

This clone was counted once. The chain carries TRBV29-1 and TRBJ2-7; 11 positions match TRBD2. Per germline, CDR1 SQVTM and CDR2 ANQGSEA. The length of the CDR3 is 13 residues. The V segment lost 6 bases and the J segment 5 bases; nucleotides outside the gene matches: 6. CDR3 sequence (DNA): TGCAGCGTCGAAACTAGCGGGAGAAACGAGCAGTACTTC. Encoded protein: CSVETSGRNEQYF.

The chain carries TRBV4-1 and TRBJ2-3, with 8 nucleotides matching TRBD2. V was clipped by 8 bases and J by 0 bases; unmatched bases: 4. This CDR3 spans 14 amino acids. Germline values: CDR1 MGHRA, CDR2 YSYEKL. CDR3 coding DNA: TGCGCCAGCGGGGTAGCGGGGAGCACAGATACGCAGTATTTT. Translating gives CASGVAGSTDTQYF.

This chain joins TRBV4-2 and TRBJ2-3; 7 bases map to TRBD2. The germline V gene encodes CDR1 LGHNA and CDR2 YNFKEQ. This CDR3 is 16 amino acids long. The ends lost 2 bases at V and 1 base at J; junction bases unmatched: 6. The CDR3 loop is CASSQRLLAGTDTQYF. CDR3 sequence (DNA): TGTGCCAGCAGCCAACGTCTTCTAGCGGGCACAGATACGCAGTATTTT.

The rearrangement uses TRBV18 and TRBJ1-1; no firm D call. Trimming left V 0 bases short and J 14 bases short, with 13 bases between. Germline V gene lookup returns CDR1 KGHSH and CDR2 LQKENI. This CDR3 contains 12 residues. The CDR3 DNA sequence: TGTGCCAGCTCACCACCTGGGGAGGGTAGCTTCTTT. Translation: CASSPPGEGSFF.

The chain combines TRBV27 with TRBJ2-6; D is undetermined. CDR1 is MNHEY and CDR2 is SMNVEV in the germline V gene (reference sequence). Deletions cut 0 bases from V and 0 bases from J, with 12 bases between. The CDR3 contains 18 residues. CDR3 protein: CASSLSAPGYSGANVLTF. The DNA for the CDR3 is TGTGCCAGCAGTTTATCCGCCCCGGGTTACTCTGGGGCCAACGTCCTGACTTTC.

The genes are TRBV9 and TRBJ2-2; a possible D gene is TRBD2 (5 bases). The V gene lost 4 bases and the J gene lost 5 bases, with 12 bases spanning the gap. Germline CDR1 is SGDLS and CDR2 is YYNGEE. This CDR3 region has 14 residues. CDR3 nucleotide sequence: TGTGCCAGCAGCAAAGCGGCTTTTACCGGGGAGCTGTTTTTT. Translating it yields CASSKAAFTGELFF.

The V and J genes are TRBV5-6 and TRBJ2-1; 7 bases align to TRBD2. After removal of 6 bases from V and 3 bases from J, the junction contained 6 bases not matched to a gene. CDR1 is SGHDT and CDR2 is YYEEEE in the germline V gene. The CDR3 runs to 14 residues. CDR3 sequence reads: CASIRAGSYNEQFF. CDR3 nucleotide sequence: TGTGCCAGCATCCGAGCGGGGAGCTACAATGAGCAGTTCTTC.